The present entry profiles one T cell receptor (beta chain) with its context. Time point: blood 2 weeks post-SBRT. As for treatment: 15 Gy SBRT to primary tumor, nephrectomy 4 weeks later. This entry is derived from a study of radiation and T cells in renal cell carcinoma. This CDR3 is built from 13 residues. CDR1 and CDR2 from the germline V gene are LNHDA and SQIVND (reference sequence). V shed 6 bases and J shed 4 bases, with 13 bases lying between them. Sequencing was performed with immunoSEQ multiplex PCR; in TCRdb, only in-frame clones are kept and a portion is missing. The sample contains 120,000 or so clones, approximately 80% of which appear only once.

The source of this sequence is a woman in her fifties or sixties with renal cell carcinoma. The rearrangement links TRBV19 to TRBJ2-7; D is possibly TRBD1 (7 bases). Sample: blood, taken from a patient whose treatment included radiotherapy and nephrectomy. The CDR3 DNA reads as TGTGCCAGTAGGCGGCCAGGGGGGTACGAGCAGTACTTC. Amino acids: CASRRPGGYEQYF.